This T cell receptor (beta chain) was identified during a study of early T cells in non-severe SARS-CoV-2 infection. One entry per CDR3 protein results from TCRdb running MiXCR on the 5' RACE reads. The sample records 85,000 to 100,000 distinct CDR3 sequences, about 11% being singletons. This clonotype has just a few counts. V lost 4 bases and J lost 7; bases outside the gene matches: 4. CDR1 is LGHNA, CDR2 YNFKEQ, per germline. CDR3 length: 14 residues. The specimen was whole blood. This chain connects TRBV4-2 to TRBJ1-4, with 9 bases identical to TRBD1. The source of this sequence is an adult who was a healthcare worker with PCR-confirmed SARS-CoV-2 infection or an uninfected control (not recorded which). This chain's CDR3 is CASSPTGQGEKLFF. For the CDR3, the DNA is TGTGCCAGCAGCCCAACGGGACAGGGTGAAAAACTGTTTTTT.